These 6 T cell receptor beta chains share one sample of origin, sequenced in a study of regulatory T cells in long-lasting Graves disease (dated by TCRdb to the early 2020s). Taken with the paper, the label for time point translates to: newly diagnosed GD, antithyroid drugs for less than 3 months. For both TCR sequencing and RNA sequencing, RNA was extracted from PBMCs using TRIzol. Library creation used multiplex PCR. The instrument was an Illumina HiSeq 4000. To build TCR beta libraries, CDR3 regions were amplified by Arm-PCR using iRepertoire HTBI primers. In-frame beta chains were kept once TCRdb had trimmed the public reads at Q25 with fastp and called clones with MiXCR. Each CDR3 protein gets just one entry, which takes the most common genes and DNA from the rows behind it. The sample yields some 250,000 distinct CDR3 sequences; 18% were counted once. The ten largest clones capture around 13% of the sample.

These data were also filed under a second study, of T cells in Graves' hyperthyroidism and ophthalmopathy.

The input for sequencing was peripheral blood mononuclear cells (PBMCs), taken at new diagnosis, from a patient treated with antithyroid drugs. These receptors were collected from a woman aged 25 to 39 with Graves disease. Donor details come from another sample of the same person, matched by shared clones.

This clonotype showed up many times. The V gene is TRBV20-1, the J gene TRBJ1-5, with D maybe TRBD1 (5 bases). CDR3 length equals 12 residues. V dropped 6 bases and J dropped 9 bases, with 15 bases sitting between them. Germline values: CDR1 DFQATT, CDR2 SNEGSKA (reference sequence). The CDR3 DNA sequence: TGCAGTGCCCAGACGGGGCAGGCGCCCCAGCATTTT. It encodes CSAQTGQAPQHF.

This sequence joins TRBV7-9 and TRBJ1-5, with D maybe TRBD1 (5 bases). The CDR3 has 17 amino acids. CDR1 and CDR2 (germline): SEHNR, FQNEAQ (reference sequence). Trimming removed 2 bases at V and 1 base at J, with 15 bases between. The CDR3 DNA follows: TGTGCCAGCAGCTTATCGGAGGGACCCTTGAGCAATCAGCCCCAGCATTTT. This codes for CASSLSEGPLSNQPQHF. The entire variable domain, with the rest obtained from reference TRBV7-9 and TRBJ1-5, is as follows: DTGVSQNPRHKITKRGQNVTFRCDPISEHNRLYWYRQTLGQGPEFLTYFQNEAQLEKSRLLSDRFSAERPKGSFSTLEIQRTEQGDSAMYLCASSLSEGPLSNQPQHFGDGTRLSIL.

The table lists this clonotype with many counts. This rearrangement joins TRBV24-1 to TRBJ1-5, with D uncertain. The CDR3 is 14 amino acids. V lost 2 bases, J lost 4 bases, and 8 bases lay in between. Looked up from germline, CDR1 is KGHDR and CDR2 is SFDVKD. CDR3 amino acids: CATSDSKVNQPQHF. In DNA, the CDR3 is TGTGCCACCAGTGATTCGAAGGTAAATCAGCCCCAGCATTTT.

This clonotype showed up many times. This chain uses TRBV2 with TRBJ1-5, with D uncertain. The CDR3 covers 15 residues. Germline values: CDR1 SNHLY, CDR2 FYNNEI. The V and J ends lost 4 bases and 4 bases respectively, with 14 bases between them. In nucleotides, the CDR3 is TGTGCCAGCAGTGGCTTTGGGCACACTAATCAGCCCCAGCATTTT. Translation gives CASSGFGHTNQPQHF.

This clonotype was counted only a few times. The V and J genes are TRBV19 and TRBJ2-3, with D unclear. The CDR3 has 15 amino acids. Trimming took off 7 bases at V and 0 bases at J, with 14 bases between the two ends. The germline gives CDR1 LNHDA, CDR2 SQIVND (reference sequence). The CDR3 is CASKVRPTSTDTQYF. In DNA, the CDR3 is TGTGCCAGTAAGGTGCGTCCGACCAGCACAGATACGCAGTATTTT. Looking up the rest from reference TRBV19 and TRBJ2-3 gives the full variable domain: DGGITQSPKYLFRKEGQNVTLSCEQNLNHDAMYWYRQDPGQGLRLIYYSQIVNDFQKGDIAEGYSVSREKKESFPLTVTSAQKNPTAFYLCASKVRPTSTDTQYFGPGTRLTVL.

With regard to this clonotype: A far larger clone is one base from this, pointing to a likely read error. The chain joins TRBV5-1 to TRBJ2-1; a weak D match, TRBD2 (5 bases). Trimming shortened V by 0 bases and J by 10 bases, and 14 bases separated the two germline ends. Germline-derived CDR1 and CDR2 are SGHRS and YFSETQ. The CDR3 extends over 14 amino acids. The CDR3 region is CASSLAWTSYEQFF. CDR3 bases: TGCGCCAGCAGCTTGGCATGGACTTCCTACGAGCAGTTCTTC.